These 13 T cell receptor beta chains were sequenced from one sample in a study of blood T cell repertoires in COVID-19. Generated by immunoSEQ multiplex PCR, the TCRdb table keeps only in-frame clones and is missing some. The repertoire holds tens of thousands of clones, with 88% as singletons. The sequenced material came from peripheral blood. The receptors derive from a human donor in a cohort sampled during active COVID-19.

The J gene is TRBJ2-1, the V gene TRBV4-1, with D tentatively TRBD2 (6 bases). The CDR3 spans 16 residues. Germline loops: CDR1 MGHRA, CDR2 YSYEKL. Trimming pared 2 bases from V and 6 bases from J, leaving 17 bases between. In DNA form, the CDR3 reads TGCGCCAGCAGCCAACCGACTAGTTCTCTGATCAATGAGCAGTTCTTC. Its protein is CASSQPTSSLINEQFF.

This rearrangement joins TRBV4-1 to TRBJ1-1, with D unclear. Between the trimmed V and J ends, which lost 0 bases and 5 bases, there was a span of 13 bases. CDR3 size: 15 residues. The germline CDR1 and CDR2 sequences are MGHRA and YSYEKL. The CDR3 spells CASSQESRSRTEAFF. As DNA, the CDR3 is TGCGCCAGCAGCCAAGAATCCCGGTCTAGGACTGAAGCTTTCTTT.

The chain employs TRBV27 and TRBJ2-1, with D maybe TRBD2 (7 bases). This CDR3 has 16 amino acids. V lost 0 bases and J 0 bases, leaving 9 bases between the germline ends. CDR1 and CDR2 (germline): MNHEY, SMNVEV (reference sequence). The CDR3 DNA reads as TGTGCCAGCAGTTTATCAGGGGGGGGCTCCTACAATGAGCAGTTCTTC. It yields the protein CASSLSGGGSYNEQFF.

The genes are TRBV5-1 and TRBJ2-7, with D hard to call. Germline values: CDR1 SGHRS, CDR2 YFSETQ. The CDR3 runs to 13 residues. Trimming took 0 bases from V and 3 from J, leaving 7 bases between them. The DNA of the CDR3 is TGCGCCAGCAGCTTGGAGCACGACTACGAGCAGTACTTC. It translates to CASSLEHDYEQYF.

The genes are TRBV28 and TRBJ2-1, with TRBD2 as a possible D gene (5 bases). V gave up 4 bases and J gave up 2 bases, with 12 bases separating them. From germline, CDR1 is MDHEN and CDR2 SYDVKM. The CDR3 runs to 15 residues. The DNA of the CDR3 is TGTGCCAGCAGTTCTGGAGGTGGAACCTACAATGAGCAGTTCTTC. It specifies CASSSGGGTYNEQFF.

V usage is TRBV4-1 and J usage is TRBJ2-3, with TRBD2 matching over 11 bases. CDR3 size: 17 residues. CDR1 MGHRA and CDR2 YSYEKL come from the germline V gene. V lost 2 bases to trimming and J lost 4 bases; unmatched junction nucleotides: 8. The CDR3 sequence is CASSQLIAGGPADTQYF. The CDR3 bases are TGCGCCAGCAGCCAATTGATAGCGGGAGGGCCGGCAGATACGCAGTATTTT.

The rearrangement joins TRBV2 to TRBJ1-6; the D is unclear. The germline CDR1 and CDR2 sequences are SNHLY and FYNNEI. The V and J ends lost 6 bases and 9 bases respectively, with 9 bases between them. The CDR3 covers 12 residues. In nucleotides, the CDR3 is TGTGCCAGCAGAAAAGAGGGTTCACCCCTCCACTTT. Its protein is CASRKEGSPLHF.

This clone was observed once. The chain joins TRBV7-9 to TRBJ2-3; 7 positions agree with TRBD2. The germline CDR1 and CDR2 sequences are SEHNR and FQNEAQ (reference sequence). The V segment lost 1 base and the J segment 4 bases; nucleotides outside the gene matches: 5. The CDR3 covers 15 residues. CDR3 DNA: TGTGCCAGCAGCTTAGGTGCCGCGGGAGCAGATACGCAGTATTTT. Translated: CASSLGAAGADTQYF.

The rearrangement links TRBV5-1 to TRBJ2-1; no clear D gene. Looked up from germline, CDR1 is SGHRS and CDR2 is YFSETQ. V was shortened by 0 bases and J by 3 bases, with 10 bases between the two germline ends. The CDR3 is made up of 15 amino acids. CDR3 nucleotides: TGCGCCAGCAGCTTGGGCTCCGGTCGCTACAATGAGCAGTTCTTC. As protein: CASSLGSGRYNEQFF.

The chain employs TRBV6-2 or TRBV6-3 and TRBJ2-5; maybe TRBD2 (5 bases). CDR3 length: 14 amino acids. Trimming shortened V by 2 bases and J by 1 base, and 8 bases separated the two germline ends. Germline V gene data show CDR1 as MNHEY and CDR2 as SVGEGT. The CDR3 sequence is CASSYPGFQETQYF. For the CDR3, the DNA is TGTGCCAGCAGTTACCCGGGATTCCAAGAGACCCAGTACTTC.

This chain joins TRBV24-1 and TRBJ2-7; TRBD1 matches 9 bases. The germline CDR1 and CDR2 sequences are KGHDR and SFDVKD. This CDR3 spans 13 amino acids. The J segment lost 5 bases and the V segment lost 9 bases, leaving 7 bases of the junction unmatched. The CDR3 DNA reads TGTGCCACCGGAGGACAGGGGTGGAACGAGCAGTACTTC. Amino acids: CATGGQGWNEQYF.

This CDR3 reads CASSEDRAYTDTQYF. In DNA form, the CDR3 reads TGTGCCAGCAGTGAAGACAGGGCCTACACAGATACGCAGTATTTT. V is TRBV25-1 and J is TRBJ2-3; 7 nucleotides match TRBD1. Germline V lookup: CDR1 MGHDK, CDR2 SYGVNS. The CDR3 runs to 15 residues. The V and J ends lost 2 bases and 2 bases, in that order; junction bases with no gene match: 4.

This clone appeared once. The gene calls are TRBV19 and TRBJ1-4; the D gene is possibly TRBD1 (6 bases). This CDR3 contains 15 residues. V shed 3 bases and J shed 4 bases, with 12 bases lying between them. CDR1 is LNHDA and CDR2 is SQIVND in the germline V gene (reference sequence). CDR3 residues: CASSIGGGHNEKLFF. CDR3 DNA sequence: TGTGCCAGTAGTATTGGCGGGGGACATAATGAAAAACTGTTTTTT.